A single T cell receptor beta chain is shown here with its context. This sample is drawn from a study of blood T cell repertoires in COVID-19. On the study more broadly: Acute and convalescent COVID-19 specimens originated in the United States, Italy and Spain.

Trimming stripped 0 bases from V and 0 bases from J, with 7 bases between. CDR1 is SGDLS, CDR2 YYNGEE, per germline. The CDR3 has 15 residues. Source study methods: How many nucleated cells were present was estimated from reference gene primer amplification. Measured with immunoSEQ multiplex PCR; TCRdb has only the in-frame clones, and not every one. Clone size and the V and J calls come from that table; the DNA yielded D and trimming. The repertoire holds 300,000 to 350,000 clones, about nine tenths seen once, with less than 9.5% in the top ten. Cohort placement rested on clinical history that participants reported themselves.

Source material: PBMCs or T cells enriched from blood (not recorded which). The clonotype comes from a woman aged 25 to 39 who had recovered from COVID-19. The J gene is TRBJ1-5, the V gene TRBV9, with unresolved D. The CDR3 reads CASSVDGVSNQPQHF. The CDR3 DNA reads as TGTGCCAGCAGCGTAGACGGGGTTAGCAATCAGCCCCAGCATTTT.